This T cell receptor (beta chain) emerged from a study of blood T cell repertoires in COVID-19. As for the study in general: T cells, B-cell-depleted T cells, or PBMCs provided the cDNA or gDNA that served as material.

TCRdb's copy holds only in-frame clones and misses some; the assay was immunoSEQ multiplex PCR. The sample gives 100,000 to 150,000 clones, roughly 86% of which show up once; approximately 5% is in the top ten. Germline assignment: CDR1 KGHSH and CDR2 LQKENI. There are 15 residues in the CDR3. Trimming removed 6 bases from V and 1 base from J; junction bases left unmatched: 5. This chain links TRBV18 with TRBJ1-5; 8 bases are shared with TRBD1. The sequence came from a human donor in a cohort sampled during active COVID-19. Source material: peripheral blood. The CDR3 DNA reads TGTGCCAGCTCGCGAGACAGGGGAAGCAATCAGCCCCAGCATTTT. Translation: CASSRDRGSNQPQHF.